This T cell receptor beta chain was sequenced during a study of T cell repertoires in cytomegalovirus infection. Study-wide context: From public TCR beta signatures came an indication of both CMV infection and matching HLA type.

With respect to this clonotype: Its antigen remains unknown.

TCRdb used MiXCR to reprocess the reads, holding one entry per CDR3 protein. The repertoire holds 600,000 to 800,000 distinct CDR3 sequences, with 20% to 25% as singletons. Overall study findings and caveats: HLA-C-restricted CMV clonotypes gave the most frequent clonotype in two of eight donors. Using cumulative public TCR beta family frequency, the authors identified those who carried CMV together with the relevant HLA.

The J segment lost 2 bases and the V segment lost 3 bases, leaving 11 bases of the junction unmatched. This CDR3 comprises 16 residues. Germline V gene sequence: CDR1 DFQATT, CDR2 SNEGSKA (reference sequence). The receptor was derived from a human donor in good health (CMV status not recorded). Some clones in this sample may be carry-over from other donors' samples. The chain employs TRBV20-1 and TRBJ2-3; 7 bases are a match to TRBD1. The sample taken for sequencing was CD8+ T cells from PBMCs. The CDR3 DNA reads TGCAGTGCTAGCTACAGACAGGGACAAGACACAGATACGCAGTATTTT. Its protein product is CSASYRQGQDTDTQYF.